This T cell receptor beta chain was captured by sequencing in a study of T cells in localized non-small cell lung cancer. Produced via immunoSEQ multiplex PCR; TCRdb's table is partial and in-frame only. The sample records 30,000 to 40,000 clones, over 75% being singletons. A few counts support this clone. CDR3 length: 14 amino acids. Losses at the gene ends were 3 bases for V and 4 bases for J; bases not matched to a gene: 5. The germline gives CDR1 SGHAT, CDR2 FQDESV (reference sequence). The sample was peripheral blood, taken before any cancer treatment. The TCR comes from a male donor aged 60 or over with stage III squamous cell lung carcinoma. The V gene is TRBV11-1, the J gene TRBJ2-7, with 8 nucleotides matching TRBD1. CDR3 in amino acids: CASSFNQGAYEQYF. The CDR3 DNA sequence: TGTGCCAGCAGCTTTAATCAGGGGGCTTACGAGCAGTACTTC.